Presented here are 20 T cell receptor beta chains from one specimen sequenced in a study of shared clonotypes between healthy human individuals (dated by TCRdb to 2020 to 2022). Library generation was performed with the immunoSEQ multiplex PCR assay. TCRdb took this table from immuneACCESS and kept in-frame rearrangements with V and J called. Such tables lack part of the clones; where checked against another copy, unresolved V genes explain under half of the gap, and the rest is unexplained. In this sample the table shows just over 2,000,000 clones, roughly 94% of which occur a single time. Roughly 0.13% of the sample is held by the ten biggest clonotypes. The sequenced sample consisted of naive CD4+ T cells sorted from blood. The cell subset or site tag for this specimen amounts to: CD45RA+ positively selected. All receptors come from a young man in good health.

J is TRBJ2-3 and V is TRBV5-1, with 8 bases aligning to TRBD2. This CDR3 is 15 amino acids long. V lost 4 bases to trimming and J lost 4 bases; unmatched junction nucleotides: 8. Germline CDR1 reads SGHRS; CDR2 reads YFSETQ. The CDR3 bases are TGCGCCAGCAGCGCACCGGGACTAGGATCAGATACGCAGTATTTT. Translated: CASSAPGLGSDTQYF.

J is TRBJ2-7 and V is TRBV6-7; D is possibly TRBD1 or TRBD2 (5 bases each). TRBV6-7 is reported as an ORF; its role is uncertain. The CDR3 contains 15 residues. V shed 2 bases and J shed 3 bases, with 14 bases lying between them. The CDR3 DNA reads as TGTGCCAGCAGTTACACCGGGACGCGAAACTACGAGCAGTACTTC. Amino acid sequence: CASSYTGTRNYEQYF.

The V call is TRBV6-5, the J call TRBJ1-4; D is ambiguous. The CDR3 sequence is 15 residues long. V lost 4 bases to trimming and J lost 7 bases, with 16 bases between them. The germline V gene encodes CDR1 MNHEY and CDR2 SVGAGI. The CDR3, as DNA: TGTGCCAGCAGTTCCGATGGTCCCGAACCTGAAAAACTGTTTTTT. Protein sequence: CASSSDGPEPEKLFF.

This chain's CDR3 is CASSLGLSGSTDTQYF. The CDR3 nucleotides are TGTGCCAGCAGCTTGGGACTAAGCGGAAGCACAGATACGCAGTATTTT. The J gene is TRBJ2-3, the V gene TRBV5-4; possibly TRBD2 for D (5 bases). The CDR3 totals 16 residues. The germline CDR1 and CDR2 sequences are SGHNT and YYREEE (reference sequence). Between the trimmed V and J ends, which lost 0 bases and 0 bases, there was a span of 11 bases.

The chain recombines TRBV6-1 with TRBJ1-6; D gene uncertain. This CDR3 is built from 13 residues. Germline loops: CDR1 MNHNS, CDR2 SASEGT. Trimming stripped 8 bases from V and 0 bases from J, with 5 bases between. CDR3 sequence reads: CASASSYNSPLHF. In nucleotides, the CDR3 is TGTGCCAGCGCAAGCTCCTATAATTCACCCCTCCACTTT.

Of note for this clone: Other DNA sequences of this sample code for an identical CDR3. The chain combines TRBV18 with TRBJ2-7; D may match TRBD1 or TRBD2 (5 bases each). V dropped 1 base and J dropped 6 bases, with 7 bases sitting between them. This CDR3 has 12 amino acids. Germline V gene lookup returns CDR1 KGHSH and CDR2 LQKENI. CDR3 sequence (DNA): TGTGCCAGCTCACCACGGGGGTCCGAGCAGTACTTC. Translation gives CASSPRGSEQYF.

The rearrangement uses TRBV19 and TRBJ2-2, with 7 nucleotides matching TRBD1. The V segment lost 10 bases and the J segment 6 bases; nucleotides outside the gene matches: 8. This CDR3 spans 13 amino acids. Germline V gene lookup returns CDR1 LNHDA and CDR2 SQIVND (reference sequence). For the CDR3, the DNA is TGTGCCACCAACAGGGGTAGGGCCGGGGAGCTGTTTTTT. Translation gives CATNRGRAGELFF.

This chain joins TRBV7-9 and TRBJ1-1, with 7 bases lining up with TRBD1. This CDR3 spans 15 amino acids. With 4 bases clipped from V and 1 base from J, the junction kept 6 bases outside the gene matches. Germline CDR1 is SEHNR and CDR2 is FQNEAQ (reference sequence). CDR3 in DNA: TGTGCCAGCAGCTCCCAAAGGGGGCCGAACACTGAAGCTTTCTTT. Protein product: CASSSQRGPNTEAFF.

This chain links TRBV6-1 with TRBJ2-2; 9 bases align to TRBD2. V shed 6 bases and J 3 bases; nucleotides not matched to a gene: 5. Germline CDR1 is MNHNS and CDR2 is SASEGT. There are 15 residues in the CDR3. CDR3 bases: TGTGCCAGCAGGCGCAGACTAGCGGACACCGGGGAGCTGTTTTTT. Its translation: CASRRRLADTGELFF.

V and J are TRBV7-2 and TRBJ2-4; possible D gene TRBD2, 5 bases. The length of the CDR3 is 17 residues. The germline CDR1 and CDR2 sequences are SGHTA and FQGNSA. With 0 bases removed from V and 5 bases from J, the gap between germline ends came to 17 bases. CDR3 in DNA: TGTGCCAGCAGCTTAGCGGAGGCGCGCTTTATAGAAAACATTCAGTACTTC. Translating it yields CASSLAEARFIENIQYF.

The chain uses TRBV5-4 and TRBJ1-1; tentative D call: TRBD1 (5 bases). This CDR3 comprises 13 residues. V was trimmed by 5 bases and J by 6 bases, leaving 14 bases between them. Germline assignment: CDR1 SGHNT and CDR2 YYREEE (reference sequence). The CDR3 region has the DNA TGTGCCAGCAGACTTTTGTTAGGGGCTGAAGCTTTCTTT. This encodes CASRLLLGAEAFF.

With respect to this clone: The sample carries other DNA sequences with the same CDR3. This sequence joins TRBV10-3 and TRBJ1-1; D gene uncertain. The CDR3 has 14 residues. V lost 2 bases, J lost 1 base, and 8 bases lay in between. CDR1 and CDR2 (germline): ENHRY, SYGVKD. The CDR3 reads CAISESPANTEAFF. The CDR3 DNA is TGTGCCATCAGTGAGAGTCCGGCGAACACTGAAGCTTTCTTT.

The chain combines TRBV11-2 with TRBJ1-6; a weak D match, TRBD1 (5 bases). V lost 5 bases, J lost 4 bases, and 18 bases lay in between. From germline, CDR1 is SGHAT and CDR2 FQNNGV. The CDR3 has 17 amino acids. Here the CDR3 DNA reads TGTGCCAGCAGCCTACGAGCGGGACCTTCTTATAATTCACCCCTCCACTTT. Its translation: CASSLRAGPSYNSPLHF.

This chain links TRBV28 with TRBJ1-4; D gene unclear. The germline V and J ends were trimmed by 6 bases and 0 bases, with 14 bases remaining between them. Germline lookup yields CDR1 MDHEN and CDR2 SYDVKM. The length of the CDR3 is 16 residues. CDR3 in DNA: TGTGCCAGCAGACCCCTGTCACAGCCAACTAATGAAAAACTGTTTTTT. Its protein is CASRPLSQPTNEKLFF. Using reference TRBV28 and TRBJ1-4 for the parts outside the CDR3, the full variable domain is DVKVTQSSRYLVKRTGEKVFLECVQDMDHENMFWYRQDPGLGLRLIYFSYDVKMKEKGDIPEGYSVSREKKERFSLILESASTNQTSMYLCASRPLSQPTNEKLFFGSGTQLSVL.

The chain employs TRBV30 and TRBJ2-5; 10 bases are shared with TRBD2. V was clipped by 5 bases and J by 2 bases; unmatched bases: 11. The CDR3 is 16 amino acids. Germline V CDR1 and CDR2: GTSNPN, SVGIG (reference sequence). The CDR3 DNA reads as TGTGCCTGGGTTCCGGAAGCGGGGGGGTTACAAGAGACCCAGTACTTC. It translates to CAWVPEAGGLQETQYF.

The rearrangement uses TRBV5-6 and TRBJ2-5, with D tentatively TRBD1 (5 bases). The germline V gene encodes CDR1 SGHDT and CDR2 YYEEEE. With 1 base removed from V and 3 bases from J, the gap between germline ends came to 13 bases. The CDR3 contains 15 residues. In nucleotides, the CDR3 is TGTGCCAGCAGCTTGTACGGCAGGGTAAAAGAGACCCAGTACTTC. It encodes CASSLYGRVKETQYF.

CDR3 loop: CASSLAYNNEQFF. Here the CDR3 DNA reads TGTGCCAGCAGCTTAGCGTATAACAATGAGCAGTTCTTC. The chain employs TRBV7-2 and TRBJ2-1; D is ambiguous. This CDR3 is 13 amino acids long. CDR1 SGHTA and CDR2 FQGNSA come from the germline V gene. V lost 0 bases, J lost 5 bases, and 5 bases lay in between.

Details on this clone: Other nucleotide sequences in the sample specify the same CDR3. The V call is TRBV30, the J call TRBJ1-1; 8 bases match TRBD1. CDR3 length equals 12 residues. V dropped 4 bases and J dropped 5; count of bases not matched to a gene: 3. Germline assignment: CDR1 GTSNPN and CDR2 SVGIG (reference sequence). The CDR3 reads CAWTTGGTEAFF. Here the CDR3 DNA reads TGTGCCTGGACAACAGGGGGGACTGAAGCTTTCTTT. Full variable domain (rest looked up from reference TRBV30 and TRBJ1-1): SQTIHQWPATLVQPVGSPLSLECTVEGTSNPNLYWYRQAAGRGLQLLFYSVGIGQISSEVPQNLSASRPQDRQFILSSKKLLLSDSGFYLCAWTTGGTEAFFGQGTRLTVV.

The rearrangement links TRBV18 to TRBJ1-3, with D unclear. CDR1 is KGHSH, CDR2 LQKENI, per germline. The CDR3 totals 15 residues. Trimming stripped 0 bases from V and 4 bases from J, with 10 bases between. The CDR3 spells CASSPPKAPGNTIYF. In DNA, the CDR3 is TGTGCCAGCTCACCACCGAAAGCGCCCGGAAACACCATATATTTT.

The chain carries TRBV6-5 and TRBJ1-6; TRBD1 matches 8 bases. Germline assignment: CDR1 MNHEY and CDR2 SVGAGI. The CDR3 extends over 16 amino acids. V lost 4 bases and J lost 5; bases outside the gene matches: 7. CDR3 region: CASSSIGQGDNSPLHF. The CDR3 DNA follows: TGTGCCAGCAGTTCCATCGGACAGGGAGATAATTCACCCCTCCACTTT.